This record concerns one TCR beta chain sequence. The data originate from a study of technical replicates of blood from a handful of donors. Germline values: CDR1 SNHLY, CDR2 FYNNEI. After removal of 8 bases from V and 4 bases from J, the junction contained 10 bases not matched to a gene. The CDR3 is made up of 16 amino acids. Repertoires were generated with immunoSEQ multiplex PCR, while TCRdb's copy carries only in-frame clones and drops some. The table shows about 71,000 clones, with roughly 92% occurring only once. The sequence was collected from a human donor in good health. The chain recombines TRBV2 with TRBJ2-1; the match to TRBD2 covers 11 bases. Source material: T cells isolated from PBMCs. The CDR3 DNA reads as TGTGCCAGCCACCTTAGCGGGAGGGCCGGGTACAATGAGCAGTTCTTC. This gives the protein CASHLSGRAGYNEQFF.